The T cell receptor (beta chain) under discussion was sequenced for a study of T cells after yellow fever vaccination (dated by TCRdb to between 2019 and 2020). For the study in its entirety: Libraries from fractions with low cell numbers were prepared with the SMART-Seq v4 Ultra Low Input RNA kit. Bulk TCR alpha and beta repertoires were sequenced longitudinally to track T-cell clones before and after primary and booster YFV17D yellow fever vaccination. The cohort comprised two healthy male donors, one aged 18 to 30 and one aged 30 to 39 years. Bulk PBMC replicates and cell subsets were isolated from blood drawn at multiple timepoints before and after both primary and secondary immunization.

From the cysteine through the phenylalanine, the CDR3 covers 14 amino acids. Just CDR3 DNA is preserved here, 42 bases in frame from base 1. V gives up 4 bases and J gives up 10 bases, and the segment between their germline ends measures 18 bases. CDR1 and CDR2 are read off the germline V gene as SGHRS and YFSETQ. Points the paper makes about the study in general: A small share of clonotypes occurred in both CD4 and CD8 compartments, likely arising from convergent recombination. Only two donors were included in the study, so the extent to which the findings can be generalized is limited. After the booster, most of the clones that had expanded following primary vaccination were detected again (approximately 95% of CD4 and around 88% of CD8), which suggests that memory was broadly maintained. Computational filtering was needed because FACS-sorted repertoires could contain abundant contaminating clonotypes from the bulk population. Compared with the primary T-cell response, the secondary T-cell response was weaker but faster, peaking on day 5 rather than day 15.

This clonotype was counted many times. Its antigen specificity is not known. No much larger clonotype is one base removed from it; base qualities were not supplied. The run used an Illumina NovaSeq 6000. TCR cDNA was made using 5'RACE template switching, a step that added a universal primer site and unique molecular identifiers. Priming of cDNA synthesis was performed from both the TCR alpha and TCR beta constant segments. Library amplification used two PCR steps, and the second PCR step added sample barcodes and sequencing adapters. Libraries were sequenced on Illumina HiSeq 2500 (2x100 bp) or NovaSeq (2x150 bp). As for the original processing: Reads were demultiplexed and collapsed into UMI consensus sequences with MIGEC, and V(D)J alignment was performed with MiXCR. Using edgeR on replicate PBMC samples, clonotypes were called vaccine-responding if FDR was below 0.01 and the log2 fold change was above 5 up to day 15. CD4 or CD8 identity was assigned to each bulk clonotype according to whether the clonotype was present at higher abundance in the sequenced CD4 repertoire or the sequenced CD8 repertoire. The public sequencing data were trimmed at Q25 with fastp and processed into clonotypes with MiXCR by TCRdb, which kept only in-frame beta chains. Each entry merges the rows of one CDR3 protein and shows their most common DNA and genes. The V and J calls shown here were made by TCRdb, not taken from the authors' results. This sample is represented by about 320,000 distinct CDR3 sequences; around 4.5% of them were singletons. The ten most abundant clones make up approximately 19% of the sample.

This specimen's treatment or condition label, per the study, means: live attenuated yellow fever vaccine strain. At each blood-draw timepoint, two biological replicates of bulk PBMCs were obtained. PBMCs were isolated from peripheral blood using a standard Ficoll-Paque protocol. TriZol was used to extract RNA from bulk PBMCs, CD4 and CD8 fractions, and dextramer-positive and dextramer-negative fractions. The rearranged segments are TRBV5-1 and TRBJ2-1; tentative D gene TRBD2, with 5 bases matching. The sample here was PBMCs, taken 15 days after the yellow fever booster vaccination. This clonotype was sampled from a man between 18 and 29 years old who received the YFV17D yellow fever vaccine. Read as DNA, the sequence is TGCGCCAGCAGCAGGCTAAAGGACGGCGGGGAGCAGTTCTTC. Protein translation: CASSRLKDGGEQFF.